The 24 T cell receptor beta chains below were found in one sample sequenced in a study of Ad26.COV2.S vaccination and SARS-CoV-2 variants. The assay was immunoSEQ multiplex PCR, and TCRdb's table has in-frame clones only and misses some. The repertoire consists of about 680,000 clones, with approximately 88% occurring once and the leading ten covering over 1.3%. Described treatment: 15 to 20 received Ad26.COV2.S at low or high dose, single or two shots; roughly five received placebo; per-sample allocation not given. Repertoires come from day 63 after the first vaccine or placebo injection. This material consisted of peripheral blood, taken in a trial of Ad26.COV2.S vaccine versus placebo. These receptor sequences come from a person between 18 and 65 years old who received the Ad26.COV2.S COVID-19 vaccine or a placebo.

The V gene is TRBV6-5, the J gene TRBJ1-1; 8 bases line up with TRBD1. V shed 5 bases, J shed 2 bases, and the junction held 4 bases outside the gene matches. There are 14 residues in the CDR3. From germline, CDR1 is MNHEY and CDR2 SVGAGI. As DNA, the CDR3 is TGTGCCAGCAGTCGACAGGGGCGAAACACTGAAGCTTTCTTT. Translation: CASSRQGRNTEAFF.

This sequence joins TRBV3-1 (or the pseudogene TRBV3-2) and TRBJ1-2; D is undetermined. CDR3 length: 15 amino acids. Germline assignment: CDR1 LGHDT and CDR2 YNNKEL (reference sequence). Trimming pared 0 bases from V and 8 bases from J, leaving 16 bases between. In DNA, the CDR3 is TGTGCCAGCAGCCAAGATCCTAACCCCCTAAAAGGCTACACCTTC. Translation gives CASSQDPNPLKGYTF.

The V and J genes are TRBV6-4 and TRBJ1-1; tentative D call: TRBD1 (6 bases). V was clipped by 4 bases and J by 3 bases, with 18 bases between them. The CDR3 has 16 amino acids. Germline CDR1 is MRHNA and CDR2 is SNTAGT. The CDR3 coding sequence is TGTGCCAGCAGTGTCGCCCCAACGGGACACTACACTGAAGCTTTCTTT. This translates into CASSVAPTGHYTEAFF.

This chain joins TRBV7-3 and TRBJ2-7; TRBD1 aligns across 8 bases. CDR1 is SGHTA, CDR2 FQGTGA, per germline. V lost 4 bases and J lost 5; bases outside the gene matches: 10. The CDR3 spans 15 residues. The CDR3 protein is CASSSEAGGLDEQYF. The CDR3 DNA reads TGTGCCAGCAGCTCAGAGGCAGGGGGCTTGGACGAGCAGTACTTC. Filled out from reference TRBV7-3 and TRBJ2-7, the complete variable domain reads GAGVSQTPSNKVTEKGKYVELRCDPISGHTALYWYRQSLGQGPEFLIYFQGTGAADDSGLPNDRFFAVRPEGSVSTLKIQRTERGDSAVYLCASSSEAGGLDEQYFGPGTRLTVT.

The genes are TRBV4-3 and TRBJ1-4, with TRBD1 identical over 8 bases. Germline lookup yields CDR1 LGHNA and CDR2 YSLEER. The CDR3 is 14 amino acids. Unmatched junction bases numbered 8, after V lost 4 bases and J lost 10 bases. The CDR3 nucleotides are TGCGCCAGCAGCCCGGACAGGGCAAGTAGAAAACTGTTTTTT. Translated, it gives CASSPDRASRKLFF.

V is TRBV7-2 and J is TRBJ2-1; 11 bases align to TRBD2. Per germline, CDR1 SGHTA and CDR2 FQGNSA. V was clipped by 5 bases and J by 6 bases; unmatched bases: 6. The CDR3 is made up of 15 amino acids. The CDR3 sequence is CASSPLAGGGNEQFF. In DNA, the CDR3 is TGTGCCAGCAGCCCGCTAGCGGGAGGTGGCAATGAGCAGTTCTTC. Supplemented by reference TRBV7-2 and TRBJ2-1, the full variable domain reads GAGVSQSPSNKVTEKGKDVELRCDPISGHTALYWYRQSLGQGLEFLIYFQGNSAPDKSGLPSDRFSAERTGGSVSTLTIQRTQQEDSAVYLCASSPLAGGGNEQFFGPGTRLTVL.

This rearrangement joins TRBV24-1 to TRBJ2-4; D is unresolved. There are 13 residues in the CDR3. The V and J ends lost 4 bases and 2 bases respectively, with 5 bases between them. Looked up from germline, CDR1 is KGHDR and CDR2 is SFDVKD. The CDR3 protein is CATSEGTKNIQYF. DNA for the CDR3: TGTGCCACCAGTGAGGGGACCAAAAACATTCAGTACTTC.

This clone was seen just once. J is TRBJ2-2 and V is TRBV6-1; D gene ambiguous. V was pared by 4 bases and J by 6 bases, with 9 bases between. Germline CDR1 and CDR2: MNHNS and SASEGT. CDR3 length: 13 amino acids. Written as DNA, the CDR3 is TGTGCCAGCAGTGCCGTTGGCGCCGGGGAGCTGTTTTTT. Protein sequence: CASSAVGAGELFF.

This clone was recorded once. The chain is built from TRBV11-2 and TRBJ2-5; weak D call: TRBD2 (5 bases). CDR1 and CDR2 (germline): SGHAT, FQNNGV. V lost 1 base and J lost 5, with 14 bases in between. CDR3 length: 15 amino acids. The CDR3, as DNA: TGTGCCAGCAGCTTAGGTCCTTCCACGGGGGAGACCCAGTACTTC. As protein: CASSLGPSTGETQYF.

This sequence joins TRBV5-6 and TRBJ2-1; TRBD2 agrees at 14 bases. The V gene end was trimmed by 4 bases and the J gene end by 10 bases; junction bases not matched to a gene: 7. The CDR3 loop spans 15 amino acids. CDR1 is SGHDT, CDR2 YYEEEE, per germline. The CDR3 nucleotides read TGTGCCAGCAGCCTCGGGACTAGCGGGAGAAAGGAGCAGTTCTTC. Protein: CASSLGTSGRKEQFF.

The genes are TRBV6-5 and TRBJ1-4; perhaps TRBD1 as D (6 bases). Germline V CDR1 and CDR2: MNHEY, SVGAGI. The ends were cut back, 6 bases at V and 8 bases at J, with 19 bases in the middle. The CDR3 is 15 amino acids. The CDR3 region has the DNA TGTGCCAGCAGATCAAGCAGGGGCCTTGCCGAAAAACTGTTTTTT. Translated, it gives CASRSSRGLAEKLFF.

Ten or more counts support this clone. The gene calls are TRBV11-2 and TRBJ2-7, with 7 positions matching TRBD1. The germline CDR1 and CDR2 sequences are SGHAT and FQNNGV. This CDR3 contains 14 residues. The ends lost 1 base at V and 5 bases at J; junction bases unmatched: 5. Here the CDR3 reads CASSLGTGHNEQYF. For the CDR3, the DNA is TGTGCCAGCAGCTTAGGGACAGGTCATAACGAGCAGTACTTC.

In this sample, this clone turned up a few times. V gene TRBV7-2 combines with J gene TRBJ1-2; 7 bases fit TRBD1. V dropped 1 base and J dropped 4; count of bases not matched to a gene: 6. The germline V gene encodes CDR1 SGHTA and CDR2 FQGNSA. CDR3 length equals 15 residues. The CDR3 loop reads CASSLEEGAIYGYTF. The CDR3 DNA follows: TGTGCCAGCAGCTTAGAGGAGGGGGCCATCTATGGCTACACCTTC.

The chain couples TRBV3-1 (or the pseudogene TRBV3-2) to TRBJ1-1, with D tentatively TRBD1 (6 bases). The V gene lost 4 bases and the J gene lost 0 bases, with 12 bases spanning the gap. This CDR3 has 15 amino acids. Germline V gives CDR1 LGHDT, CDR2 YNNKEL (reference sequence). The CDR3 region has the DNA TGTGCCAGCAGCCCGACAGGCGTAATGAACACTGAAGCTTTCTTT. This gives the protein CASSPTGVMNTEAFF.

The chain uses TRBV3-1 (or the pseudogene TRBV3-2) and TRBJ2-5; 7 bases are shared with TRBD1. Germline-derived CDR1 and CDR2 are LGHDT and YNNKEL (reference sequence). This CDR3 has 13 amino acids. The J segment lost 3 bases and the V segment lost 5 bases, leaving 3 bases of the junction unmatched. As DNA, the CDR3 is TGTGCCAGCAGCAAAGGGACAGAAGAGACCCAGTACTTC. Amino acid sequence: CASSKGTEETQYF.

The CDR3: CASSGYTEAFF. The CDR3 bases are TGTGCCAGCAGCGGGTACACTGAAGCTTTCTTT. The chain uses TRBV12-3 or TRBV12-4 and TRBJ1-1; D gene uncertain. V lost 6 bases and J lost 3, with 5 bases in between. The CDR3 has 11 amino acids.

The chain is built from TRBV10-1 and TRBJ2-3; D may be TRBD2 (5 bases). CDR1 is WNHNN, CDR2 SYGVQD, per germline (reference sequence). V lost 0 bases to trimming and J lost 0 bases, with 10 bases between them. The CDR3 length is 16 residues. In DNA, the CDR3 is TGCGCCAGCAGTGAGTCGGTGGGAGTCAGCACAGATACGCAGTATTTT. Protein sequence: CASSESVGVSTDTQYF.

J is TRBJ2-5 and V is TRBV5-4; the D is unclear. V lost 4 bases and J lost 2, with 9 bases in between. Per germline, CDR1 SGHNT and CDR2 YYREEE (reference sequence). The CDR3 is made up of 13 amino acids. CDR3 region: CASSPQEQETQYF. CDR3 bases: TGTGCCAGCAGCCCCCAGGAACAAGAGACCCAGTACTTC. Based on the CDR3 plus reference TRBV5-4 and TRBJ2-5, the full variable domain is ETGVTQSPTHLIKTRGQQVTLRCSSQSGHNTVSWYQQALGQGPQFIFQYYREEENGRGNFPPRFSGLQFPNYSSELNVNALELDDSALYLCASSPQEQETQYFGPGTRLLVL.

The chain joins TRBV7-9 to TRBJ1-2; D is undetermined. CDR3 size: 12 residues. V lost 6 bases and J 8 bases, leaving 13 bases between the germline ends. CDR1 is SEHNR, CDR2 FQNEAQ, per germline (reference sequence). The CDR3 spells CASSEMLGGYTF. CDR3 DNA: TGTGCCAGCAGTGAAATGCTGGGCGGCTACACCTTC.

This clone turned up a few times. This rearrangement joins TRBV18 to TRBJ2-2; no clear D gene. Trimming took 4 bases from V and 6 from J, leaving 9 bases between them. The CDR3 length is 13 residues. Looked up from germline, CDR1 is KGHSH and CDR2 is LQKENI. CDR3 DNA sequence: TGTGCCAGCTCACTGGCAGGCCCCGGGGAGCTGTTTTTT. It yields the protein CASSLAGPGELFF.

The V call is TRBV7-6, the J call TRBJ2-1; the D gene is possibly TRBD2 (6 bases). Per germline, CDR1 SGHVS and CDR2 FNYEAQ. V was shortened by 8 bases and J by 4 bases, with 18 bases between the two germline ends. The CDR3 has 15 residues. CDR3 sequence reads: CASSVENSGYNEQFF. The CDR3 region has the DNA TGTGCCAGCTCCGTCGAAAATAGCGGTTACAATGAGCAGTTCTTC.

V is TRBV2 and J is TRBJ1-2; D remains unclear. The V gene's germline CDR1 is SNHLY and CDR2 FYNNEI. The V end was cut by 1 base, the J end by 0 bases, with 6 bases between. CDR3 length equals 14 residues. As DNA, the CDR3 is TGTGCCAGCAGTGAAGACCGGACTAACTATGGCTACACCTTC. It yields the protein CASSEDRTNYGYTF.

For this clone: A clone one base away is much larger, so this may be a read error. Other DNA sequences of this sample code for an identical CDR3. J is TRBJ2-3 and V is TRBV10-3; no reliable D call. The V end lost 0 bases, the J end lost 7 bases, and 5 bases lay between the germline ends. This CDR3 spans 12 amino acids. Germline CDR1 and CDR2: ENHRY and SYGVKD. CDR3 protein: CAISESTYTQYF. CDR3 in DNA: TGTGCCATCAGTGAGTCGACCTATACGCAGTATTTT.

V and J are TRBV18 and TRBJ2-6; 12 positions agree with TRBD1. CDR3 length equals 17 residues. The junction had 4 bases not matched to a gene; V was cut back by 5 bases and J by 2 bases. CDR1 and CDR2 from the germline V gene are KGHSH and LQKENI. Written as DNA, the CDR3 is TGTGCCAGCTCATTGGGGACAGGGGGCGCTGGGGCCAACGTCCTGACTTTC. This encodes CASSLGTGGAGANVLTF.